These 12 T cell receptor beta chains came from one sample sequenced in a study of PD-L1 blockade in urothelial cancer. Clones were read by immunoSEQ multiplex PCR, and TCRdb kept only the in-frame ones, dropping some. The repertoire has approximately 79,000 clones, 85% of them found once; the top ten carry about 6.2%. Time point noted: pretreatment peripheral blood. This specimen consisted of PBMCs, obtained around atezolizumab (anti-PD-L1) treatment. Receptors were obtained from a man aged 40-55 years with urothelial cancer.

The CDR3 DNA is TGCGCCAGCAAGGCAGGGGTCTCCTACGAGCAGTACTTC. Translating gives CASKAGVSYEQYF. The gene calls are TRBV5-1 and TRBJ2-7; D is perhaps TRBD1 (6 bases). Trimming stripped 6 bases from V and 0 bases from J, with 10 bases between. The germline CDR1 and CDR2 sequences are SGHRS and YFSETQ. CDR3 length: 13 amino acids.

This clone turned up a few times. V and J are TRBV29-1 and TRBJ1-2; TRBD1 aligns across 9 bases. Germline V gene lookup returns CDR1 SQVTM and CDR2 ANQGSEA. The CDR3 length is 13 residues. V lost 2 bases to trimming and J lost 7 bases; unmatched junction nucleotides: 5. The CDR3 sequence is CSVERTGESGYTF. In DNA, the CDR3 is TGCAGCGTTGAAAGGACAGGGGAGAGTGGCTACACCTTC.

The chain employs TRBV6-5 and TRBJ2-3; 8 bases are a match to TRBD2. The germline V gene has CDR1 MNHEY and CDR2 SVGAGI. This CDR3 comprises 15 residues. The junction had 12 bases not matched to a gene; V was cut back by 6 bases and J by 7 bases. This CDR3 reads CASSREAGVQNTQYF. In nucleotides, the CDR3 is TGTGCCAGCAGCCGGGAAGCGGGAGTTCAAAATACGCAGTATTTT.

This chain joins TRBV19 and TRBJ1-1; a weak D match, TRBD1 (6 bases). Looked up from germline, CDR1 is LNHDA and CDR2 is SQIVND (reference sequence). The CDR3 consists of 14 residues. The V end lost 3 bases, the J end lost 4 bases, and 12 bases lay between the germline ends. The CDR3 loop reads CASSMTGAGTEAFF. CDR3 nucleotides: TGTGCCAGTAGTATGACAGGTGCGGGCACTGAAGCTTTCTTT.

The chain employs TRBV28 and TRBJ2-5; D call uncertain. The J call could be wrong; TRBJ2-7 is a better fit for the DNA end. Germline V CDR1 and CDR2: MDHEN, SYDVKM. The CDR3 spans 11 residues. CDR3: CASSYSYEQYF. Written as DNA, the CDR3 is TGTGCCAGCAGTTACTCCTACGAGCAGTACTTC.

This clone was counted a few times. This chain uses TRBV4-1 with TRBJ1-5; no clear D. Trimming took 3 bases from V and 7 from J, leaving 25 bases between them. The CDR3 extends over 18 amino acids. CDR1 is MGHRA and CDR2 is YSYEKL in the germline V gene. The CDR3 protein is CASSQIEMPGPGRQPQHF. The CDR3 DNA sequence: TGCGCCAGCAGCCAGATAGAGATGCCGGGCCCCGGGAGACAGCCCCAGCATTTT.

This clone has only one observation. The genes are TRBV7-9 and TRBJ1-1, with D unclear. The CDR3 totals 12 residues. V was pared by 2 bases and J by 5 bases, with 6 bases between. Germline values: CDR1 SEHNR, CDR2 FQNEAQ (reference sequence). The CDR3 loop is CASSLLGTEAFF. The CDR3, as DNA: TGTGCCAGCAGCTTACTCGGTACTGAAGCTTTCTTT.

The V call is TRBV15, the J call TRBJ2-5, with 8 bases lining up with TRBD2. The germline V gene has CDR1 LNHNV and CDR2 YYDKDF (reference sequence). The V gene end was trimmed by 11 bases and the J gene end by 6 bases; junction bases not matched to a gene: 17. The CDR3 has 15 amino acids. The CDR3 spells CAPWGREAIRKTQYF. DNA of the CDR3: TGTGCCCCCTGGGGGCGGGAGGCCATTAGAAAGACCCAGTACTTC.

This chain connects TRBV4-3 to TRBJ1-2, with 9 bases lining up with TRBD1. After removal of 4 bases from V and 4 bases from J, the junction contained 4 bases not matched to a gene. CDR3 length equals 14 residues. CDR1 is LGHNA and CDR2 is YSLEER in the germline V gene. CDR3 amino acids: CASSRGQGTYGYTF. The CDR3 DNA sequence: TGCGCCAGCAGCCGGGGACAGGGAACCTATGGCTACACCTTC.

The V gene is TRBV28, the J gene TRBJ2-7; 8 positions agree with TRBD2. Germline values: CDR1 MDHEN, CDR2 SYDVKM. The ends lost 4 bases at V and 3 bases at J; junction bases unmatched: 8. This CDR3 contains 15 residues. This CDR3 is CASSSLLAANYEQYF. Here the CDR3 DNA reads TGTGCCAGCAGTTCCCTACTAGCGGCGAACTACGAGCAGTACTTC.

This chain joins TRBV13 and TRBJ1-2; D is ambiguous. The CDR3 runs 14 residues. The V end was cut by 1 base, the J end by 8 bases, with 14 bases between. The germline CDR1 and CDR2 sequences are PRHDT and FYEKMQ (reference sequence). The CDR3 bases are TGTGCCAGCAGCTTAGCCCCTCATTATGGCGGCTACACCTTC. It is translated as CASSLAPHYGGYTF.

V is TRBV5-1 and J is TRBJ2-2, with TRBD1 matching over 8 bases. Germline lookup yields CDR1 SGHRS and CDR2 YFSETQ. J gave up 6 bases and V 0 bases, and 1 base lay outside the gene matches. The CDR3 covers 14 residues. CDR3 loop: CASSLVTGAGELFF. CDR3 nucleotide sequence: TGCGCCAGCAGCTTGGTGACAGGGGCCGGGGAGCTGTTTTTT. Complete variable domain (other parts from reference TRBV5-1 and TRBJ2-2): KAGVTQTPRYLIKTRGQQVTLSCSPISGHRSVSWYQQTPGQGLQFLFEYFSETQRNKGNFPGRFSGRQFSNSRSEMNVSTLELGDSALYLCASSLVTGAGELFFGEGSRLTVL.